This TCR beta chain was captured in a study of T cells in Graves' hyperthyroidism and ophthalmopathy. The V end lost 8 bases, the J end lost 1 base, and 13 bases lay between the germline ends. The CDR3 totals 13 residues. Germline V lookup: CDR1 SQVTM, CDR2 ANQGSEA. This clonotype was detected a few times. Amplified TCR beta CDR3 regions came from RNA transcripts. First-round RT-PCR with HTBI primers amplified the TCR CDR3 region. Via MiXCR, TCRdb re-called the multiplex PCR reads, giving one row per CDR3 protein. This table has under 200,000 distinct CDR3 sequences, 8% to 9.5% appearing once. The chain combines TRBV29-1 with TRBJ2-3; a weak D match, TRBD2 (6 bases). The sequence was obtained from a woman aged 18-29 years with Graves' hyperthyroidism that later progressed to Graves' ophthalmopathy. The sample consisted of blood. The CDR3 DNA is TGCAGCCTTGTAACGGGAGGCACAGATACGCAGTATTTT. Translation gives CSLVTGGTDTQYF.